The 15 T cell receptor beta chains in this list originate from one sample, sequenced in a study of blood T cell repertoires in COVID-19. The data were produced by immunoSEQ multiplex PCR, yet TCRdb's version contains in-frame clones alone and is incomplete. The sample lists about 220,000 clones, approximately 85% seen once, with more than 2% in the top ten. The sequenced material came from peripheral blood. The receptor set was obtained from a woman aged 65 to 85 with COVID-19, enrolled during active disease.

This chain uses TRBV24-1 with TRBJ2-3; tentatively, D is TRBD2 (5 bases). Germline V CDR1 and CDR2: KGHDR, SFDVKD. The V and J ends lost 6 bases and 11 bases respectively, with 23 bases between them. The CDR3 has 15 residues. The CDR3 loop reads CATSKSLDAREWQYF. In DNA form, the CDR3 reads TGTGCCACCAGTAAATCACTCGACGCGAGGGAGTGGCAGTATTTT.

Points on this clone: Other DNA sequences of this sample code for an identical CDR3. CDR3 protein: CASSPLGQGSTEAFF. The CDR3 DNA follows: TGTGCCAGCTCACCACTGGGACAGGGAAGCACTGAAGCTTTCTTT. V usage is TRBV18 and J usage is TRBJ1-1; 9 bases fit TRBD1. Germline V lookup: CDR1 KGHSH, CDR2 LQKENI. V dropped 1 base and J dropped 4; count of bases not matched to a gene: 4. This CDR3 is built from 15 residues. The full variable domain, rest sourced from reference TRBV18 and TRBJ1-1, is NAGVMQNPRHLVRRRGQEARLRCSPMKGHSHVYWYRQLPEEGLKFMVYLQKENIIDESGMPKERFSAEFPKEGPSILRIQQVVRGDSAAYFCASSPLGQGSTEAFFGQGTRLTVV.

The chain combines TRBV6-5 with TRBJ2-7, with 9 bases identical to TRBD1. This CDR3 contains 16 residues. V trimming: 3 bases; J trimming: 4 bases; junction bases outside the gene matches: 10. CDR1 is MNHEY, CDR2 SVGAGI, per germline. CDR3 residues: CASSYFASDRGYEQYF. The CDR3 DNA is TGTGCCAGCAGTTATTTTGCGTCGGACAGGGGTTACGAGCAGTACTTC.

The chain employs TRBV6-5 and TRBJ1-1, with D possibly being TRBD1 (5 bases). The CDR3 length is 13 residues. Trimming removed 2 bases at V and 1 base at J, with 5 bases between. Germline V gene sequence: CDR1 MNHEY, CDR2 SVGAGI. Written as DNA, the CDR3 is TGTGCCAGCAGTTACAGGGGGAACACTGAAGCTTTCTTT. This encodes CASSYRGNTEAFF.

CDR3: CASTSPGNTIYF. Here the CDR3 DNA reads TGTGCCAGCACCTCCCCTGGAAACACCATATATTTT. The rearrangement joins TRBV5-6 to TRBJ1-3, with no clear D. The V gene's germline CDR1 is SGHDT and CDR2 YYEEEE. This CDR3 has 12 residues. Trimming took off 6 bases at V and 2 bases at J, with 6 bases between the two ends.

The rearrangement joins TRBV19 to TRBJ1-2; a possible D gene is TRBD1 (5 bases). Trimming pared 5 bases from V and 5 bases from J, leaving 9 bases between. Germline assignment: CDR1 LNHDA and CDR2 SQIVND (reference sequence). The CDR3 runs 12 residues. The CDR3 DNA reads as TGTGCCAGTAGTCCAAGGGGTTATGGCTACACCTTC. Its protein is CASSPRGYGYTF.

The V and J genes are TRBV19 and TRBJ1-5; 7 bases agree with TRBD1. The V segment lost 6 bases and the J segment 4 bases; nucleotides outside the gene matches: 3. The CDR3 contains 13 residues. Germline V gene sequence: CDR1 LNHDA, CDR2 SQIVND (reference sequence). CDR3 residues: CASRDRQNQPQHF. CDR3 in DNA: TGTGCCAGTAGGGACAGGCAAAATCAGCCCCAGCATTTT.

The chain employs TRBV4-3 and TRBJ1-2; maybe TRBD1 (5 bases). The CDR3 contains 18 residues. The V gene's germline CDR1 is LGHNA and CDR2 YSLEER. The V end lost 0 bases, the J end lost 2 bases, and 19 bases lay between the germline ends. The CDR3 sequence is CASSQEVRVTYANYGYTF. CDR3 sequence (DNA): TGCGCCAGCAGCCAAGAGGTCAGGGTCACCTATGCCAACTATGGCTACACCTTC.

The V call is TRBV5-5, the J call TRBJ1-1; perhaps TRBD1 as D (5 bases). The CDR3 is made up of 13 amino acids. The germline V and J ends were trimmed by 3 bases and 4 bases, with 10 bases remaining between them. Looked up from germline, CDR1 is SGHKS and CDR2 is YYEKEE (reference sequence). CDR3 nucleotide sequence: TGTGCCAGCAGCTCGCCGGGGGTCACTGAAGCTTTCTTT. Its protein is CASSSPGVTEAFF.

About this clone itself: Other nucleotide sequences from this sample produce the same CDR3. V and J are TRBV7-2 and TRBJ1-5, with 9 bases that match TRBD1. The length of the CDR3 is 14 residues. The junction had 1 base not matched to a gene; V was cut back by 5 bases and J by 2 bases. In germline, CDR1 is SGHTA, CDR2 FQGNSA. The chain's CDR3 is CASSRTGGNQPQHF. Written as DNA, the CDR3 is TGTGCCAGCAGCCGGACAGGGGGCAATCAGCCCCAGCATTTT.

The chain carries TRBV11-3 and TRBJ2-7; D unresolved. This CDR3 has 14 amino acids. The V gene lost 4 bases and the J gene lost 4 bases, with 14 bases spanning the gap. Germline V gene sequence: CDR1 SGHNT, CDR2 YENEEA. The CDR3: CASSSDGAGYEQYF. CDR3 in DNA: TGTGCCAGCAGCTCCGATGGAGCCGGGTACGAGCAGTACTTC.

The V call is TRBV19, the J call TRBJ2-2; D gene ambiguous. The CDR3 is 12 amino acids. The germline gives CDR1 LNHDA, CDR2 SQIVND (reference sequence). Deletions cut 3 bases from V and 4 bases from J, with 3 bases between. In nucleotides, the CDR3 is TGTGCCAGTAGTATCTTCACCGGGGAGCTGTTTTTT. Translation gives CASSIFTGELFF.

Here the CDR3 reads CASSQGLAAEQYF. Here the CDR3 DNA reads TGCGCCAGCAGCCAGGGACTAGCAGCCGAGCAGTACTTC. This chain links TRBV4-3 with TRBJ2-7; the match to TRBD2 covers 9 bases. V was pared by 3 bases and J by 6 bases, with 3 bases of the junction left unmatched. Germline CDR1 reads LGHNA; CDR2 reads YSLEER. CDR3 length: 13 amino acids.

The chain couples TRBV6-1 to TRBJ1-6, with a weak D call TRBD1 (5 bases). CDR1 is MNHNS, CDR2 SASEGT, per germline. Deletions cut 4 bases from V and 0 bases from J, with 13 bases between. CDR3 length equals 17 residues. In nucleotides, the CDR3 is TGTGCCAGCAGTGTTAGACAGATTAGCTCCTATAATTCACCCCTCCACTTT. Its protein is CASSVRQISSYNSPLHF.

The chain couples TRBV5-1 to TRBJ1-2; D unclear. Trimming removed 0 bases from V and 7 bases from J, with 13 bases in between. This CDR3 is built from 14 residues. The V gene's germline CDR1 is SGHRS and CDR2 YFSETQ. The CDR3 nucleotides are TGCGCCAGCAGCTTGGCCCCTCAGGAAAGTGGCTACACCTTC. Translation: CASSLAPQESGYTF. The variable domain in full, completed from reference TRBV5-1 and TRBJ1-2, reads KAGVTQTPRYLIKTRGQQVTLSCSPISGHRSVSWYQQTPGQGLQFLFEYFSETQRNKGNFPGRFSGRQFSNSRSEMNVSTLELGDSALYLCASSLAPQESGYTFGSGTRLTVV.